These 17 T cell receptor beta chains share one sample of origin, sequenced in a study of T cells after yellow fever vaccination. TCRdb reanalysed the 5' RACE reads using MiXCR and keeps one entry per CDR3 protein. The repertoire holds 100,000 to 150,000 distinct CDR3 sequences, roughly 6.7% seen once, with around 2.6% in the top ten. Specimen: CD4+ T cells sorted from PBMCs, collected 10 days after the first yellow fever vaccination. The source of these receptors is a man younger than 35 who received the YFV17D yellow fever vaccine.

The chain employs TRBV4-2 and TRBJ2-3, with 13 bases matching TRBD2. CDR3 length: 21 residues. Germline CDR1 and CDR2: LGHNA and YNFKEQ. Germline trimming cut 0 bases from V and 1 base from J; bases unmatched to any gene: 13. CDR3 protein: CASSQDSGLAGVVGGTDTQYF. The CDR3 DNA reads as TGTGCCAGCAGCCAAGATAGTGGACTAGCGGGGGTAGTTGGTGGCACAGATACGCAGTATTTT.

In this sample, this clonotype turned up a few times. This rearrangement joins TRBV11-2 to TRBJ1-6, with 8 bases aligning to TRBD1. Germline V CDR1 and CDR2: SGHAT, FQNNGV. V shed 5 bases, J shed 4 bases, and the junction held 13 bases outside the gene matches. CDR3 length equals 18 residues. CDR3 residues: CASSQGWTGPFYNSPLHF. The CDR3 DNA reads TGTGCCAGCAGCCAAGGTTGGACAGGGCCTTTTTATAATTCACCCCTCCACTTT.

This clonotype was seen more than once but under ten times. This rearrangement joins TRBV27 to TRBJ1-5, with a possible D match to TRBD1 (5 bases). Germline V gives CDR1 MNHEY, CDR2 SMNVEV (reference sequence). This CDR3 has 21 amino acids. V gave up 4 bases and J gave up 7 bases, with 35 bases separating them. The CDR3 loop reads CASSCQKFIDRSVRVDQPQHF. The CDR3 DNA follows: TGTGCCAGCAGTTGCCAAAAGTTTATCGATCGGTCGGTCAGGGTGGACCAGCCCCAGCATTTT.

This clonotype came up many times. This chain connects TRBV24-1 to TRBJ2-3; a weak D match, TRBD1 (5 bases). CDR3 length: 15 residues. Germline CDR1 KGHDR, CDR2 SFDVKD. V lost 3 bases to trimming and J lost 4 bases, with 13 bases between them. The CDR3 loop reads CATSDPTQVPDTQYF. The CDR3 bases are TGTGCCACCAGTGATCCTACACAGGTGCCAGATACGCAGTATTTT.

For this clonotype: Being one base from a much bigger clone, this may be a read error. The gene calls are TRBV5-1 and TRBJ2-3; D is uncertain. This CDR3 spans 16 amino acids. Germline CDR1 is SGHRS and CDR2 is YFSETQ. CDR3 in amino acids: CAGSSGAQSITDTQYF. In DNA, the CDR3 is TGCGCCGGCAGCTCTGGTGCGCAGTCGATCACAGATACGCAGTATTTT.

This clonotype has a count of ten or more. The chain has TRBV7-9 and TRBJ2-5, with D possibly being TRBD1 (6 bases). This CDR3 region has 14 residues. Germline assignment: CDR1 SEHNR and CDR2 FQNEAQ (reference sequence). V gave up 2 bases and J gave up 2 bases, with 9 bases separating them. CDR3 loop: CASSLKQGQETQYF. CDR3 in DNA: TGTGCCAGCAGCTTAAAGCAGGGGCAAGAGACCCAGTACTTC.

This clonotype was observed many times. The chain couples TRBV27 to TRBJ2-7; D uncertain. This CDR3 has 11 amino acids. V lost 3 bases, J lost 4 bases, and 4 bases lay in between. CDR1 is MNHEY and CDR2 is SMNVEV in the germline V gene (reference sequence). Here the CDR3 reads CASSFGYEQYV. CDR3 nucleotides: TGTGCCAGCAGTTTTGGATACGAGCAGTACGTC.

This clonotype was detected many times. The CDR3 protein is CASRAQGVVAYNEQFF. CDR3 DNA sequence: TGTGCCAGCAGGGCTCAGGGGGTCGTCGCCTACAATGAGCAGTTCTTC. The chain employs TRBV3-1 and TRBJ2-1, with 7 bases lining up with TRBD1. The CDR3 covers 16 residues. CDR1 and CDR2 (germline): LGHDT, YNNKEL (reference sequence). V gave up 6 bases and J gave up 2 bases; unmatched junction bases: 10.

The rearrangement links TRBV23-1 to TRBJ2-7; 7 positions agree with TRBD2. TRBV23-1 qualifies as an ORF whose function is uncertain. Unmatched junction bases numbered 11, after V lost 1 base and J lost 2 bases. CDR3 size: 17 residues. CDR3 DNA: TGCGCCAGCAGTCAATATCCTGGGAAGCGGGGACCCTACGAGCAGTACGTC. This sequence encodes CASSQYPGKRGPYEQYV.

This clonotype has ten or more counts. The chain has TRBV20-1 and TRBJ2-2; 10 nucleotides align to TRBD2. V shed 6 bases, J shed 3 bases, and the junction held 4 bases outside the gene matches. CDR3 size: 14 residues. Per germline, CDR1 DFQATT and CDR2 SNEGSKA (reference sequence). For the CDR3, the DNA is TGCAGTGCCTCTAGCGGGGGTCACACCGGGGAGCTGTTTTTT. Residues: CSASSGGHTGELFF.

This clonotype was found many times. The rearrangement uses TRBV18 and TRBJ2-7; 7 bases align to TRBD1. The germline V gene has CDR1 KGHSH and CDR2 LQKENI. There are 13 residues in the CDR3. The ends lost 3 bases at V and 3 bases at J; junction bases unmatched: 2. CDR3 residues: CASSPRDSYEQYF. For the CDR3, the DNA is TGTGCCAGCTCACCCCGGGACAGCTACGAGCAGTACTTC.

The chain uses TRBV6-2 or TRBV6-3 and TRBJ1-1, with a weak D call TRBD1 (5 bases). V lost 4 bases, J lost 9 bases, and 15 bases lay in between. The germline V gene encodes CDR1 MNHEY and CDR2 SVGEGT. The CDR3 has 13 residues. CDR3 DNA sequence: TGTGCCAGCAGTTCCAGGGTGAGTTCCCAAGCTTTCTTT. Translating gives CASSSRVSSQAFF.

This clonotype occurred a few times. J is TRBJ1-5 and V is TRBV27, with D unclear. CDR1 and CDR2 (germline): MNHEY, SMNVEV (reference sequence). The V and J ends lost 5 bases and 0 bases respectively, with 11 bases between them. CDR3 length equals 15 residues. The CDR3 region has the DNA TGTGCCAGCAGTCCGCAGGCCTATAGCAATCAGCCCCAGCATTTT. It is translated as CASSPQAYSNQPQHF.

This clonotype has a handful of counts. The rearrangement joins TRBV5-4 to TRBJ2-5; TRBD2 matches at 10 bases. The junction had 4 bases not matched to a gene; V was cut back by 0 bases and J by 2 bases. This CDR3 contains 16 residues. The germline V gene encodes CDR1 SGHNT and CDR2 YYREEE (reference sequence). CDR3 nucleotides: TGTGCCAGCAGCTTGGCTAGCGGGGGAAATCAAGAGACCCAGTACTTC. It yields the protein CASSLASGGNQETQYF.

This clonotype showed up many times. V usage is TRBV24-1 and J usage is TRBJ2-3, with a weak D call TRBD2 (7 bases). V shed 6 bases and J shed 3 bases, with 15 bases lying between them. This CDR3 contains 15 residues. The V gene's germline CDR1 is KGHDR and CDR2 SFDVKD. The CDR3 DNA reads TGTGCCACCAGTCCCCGGGGGGCGCGGACAGATACGCAGTATTTT. Encoded protein: CATSPRGARTDTQYF.

The chain carries TRBV3-1 and TRBJ1-2; D remains unclear. The germline gives CDR1 LGHDT, CDR2 YNNKEL (reference sequence). Trimming shortened V by 4 bases and J by 0 bases, and 12 bases separated the two germline ends. The CDR3 is made up of 15 amino acids. This chain's CDR3 is CASSRGEASNYGYTF. CDR3 in DNA: TGTGCCAGCAGCCGCGGTGAGGCGTCTAACTATGGCTACACCTTC.

The chain carries TRBV12-3 or TRBV12-4 and TRBJ1-2; D remains unclear. Trimming took off 6 bases at V and 4 bases at J, with 12 bases between the two ends. The CDR3 totals 13 residues. The CDR3 DNA reads TGTGCCAGCAGCCGGCAAGATTTCTATGGCTACACCTTC. This translates into CASSRQDFYGYTF.